One and the same sample provided the 11 T cell receptor beta chains below, sequenced in a study of blood T cell repertoires in COVID-19. Clones were read by immunoSEQ multiplex PCR, and TCRdb kept only the in-frame ones, dropping some. The sample includes 110,000 or so clones, approximately 80% of them seen just once. Sequencing was carried out using peripheral blood. These TCRs come from a woman aged 35 to 49 with acute or convalescent COVID-19.

The chain employs TRBV19 and TRBJ1-5, with 7 positions matching TRBD1. The germline CDR1 and CDR2 sequences are LNHDA and SQIVND (reference sequence). V lost 6 bases and J lost 2; bases outside the gene matches: 10. CDR3 length equals 16 residues. CDR3 DNA sequence: TGTGCCAGTAGACTGGACAGGCCCCAGGGCAATCAGCCCCAGCATTTT. Its protein product is CASRLDRPQGNQPQHF.

This chain links TRBV12-3 or TRBV12-4 with TRBJ2-7, with D possibly matching TRBD2 (5 bases). The CDR3 runs to 13 residues. Trimming left V 3 bases short and J 6 bases short, with 12 bases between. CDR3 amino acids: CASSLVLAGEQYF. DNA of the CDR3: TGTGCCAGCAGTTTGGTCCTAGCAGGCGAGCAGTACTTC.

V is TRBV2 and J is TRBJ1-3; possible D gene TRBD1, 5 bases. CDR3 size: 15 residues. Germline-derived CDR1 and CDR2 are SNHLY and FYNNEI. V dropped 4 bases and J dropped 1 base, with 11 bases sitting between them. The CDR3 loop reads CASSGQGRSGNTIYF. The DNA for the CDR3 is TGTGCCAGCAGTGGGCAGGGAAGGTCTGGAAACACCATATATTTT. The variable domain in full, completed from reference TRBV2 and TRBJ1-3, reads EPEVTQTPSHQVTQMGQEVILRCVPISNHLYFYWYRQILGQKVEFLVSFYNNEISEKSEIFDDQFSVERPDGSNFTLKIRSTKLEDSAMYFCASSGQGRSGNTIYFGEGSWLTVV.

The gene calls are TRBV5-1 and TRBJ2-7, with 9 bases matching TRBD1. Germline trimming cut 3 bases from V and 9 bases from J; bases unmatched to any gene: 22. Per germline, CDR1 SGHRS and CDR2 YFSETQ. The CDR3 length is 18 residues. The CDR3 loop reads CASSWATWDRVLTKGQYF. CDR3 bases: TGCGCCAGCAGCTGGGCGACTTGGGACAGGGTTTTGACGAAAGGGCAGTACTTC.

This clone has only a few counts. V is TRBV18 and J is TRBJ1-1; possible D gene TRBD1, 5 bases. Trimming left V 8 bases short and J 1 base short, with 11 bases between. The CDR3 covers 13 residues. Germline V gene lookup returns CDR1 KGHSH and CDR2 LQKENI. This CDR3 reads CASRLGQNTEAFF. The CDR3 DNA sequence: TGTGCCAGCCGATTAGGACAGAACACTGAAGCTTTCTTT.

The chain links TRBV6-1 to TRBJ1-1, with 8 bases matching TRBD1. V lost 2 bases, J lost 6 bases, and 8 bases stayed unmatched. This CDR3 has 15 residues. Germline V gives CDR1 MNHNS, CDR2 SASEGT. CDR3 coding DNA: TGTGCCAGCAGTGAACGAGGACAGGGTTACCCTGAAGCTTTCTTT. Its protein is CASSERGQGYPEAFF.

V usage is TRBV5-4 and J usage is TRBJ1-2; D is ambiguous. The length of the CDR3 is 13 residues. Germline CDR1 SGHNT, CDR2 YYREEE (reference sequence). The ends were cut back, 4 bases at V and 0 bases at J, with 7 bases in the middle. CDR3 residues: CASSPNSNYGYTF. The CDR3 DNA is TGTGCCAGCAGCCCAAACTCTAACTATGGCTACACCTTC. Supplemented by reference TRBV5-4 and TRBJ1-2, the full variable domain reads ETGVTQSPTHLIKTRGQQVTLRCSSQSGHNTVSWYQQALGQGPQFIFQYYREEENGRGNFPPRFSGLQFPNYSSELNVNALELDDSALYLCASSPNSNYGYTFGSGTRLTVV.

The chain is built from TRBV6-1 and TRBJ2-7, with 12 bases lining up with TRBD2. Germline V lookup: CDR1 MNHNS, CDR2 SASEGT. V shed 1 base, J shed 4 bases, and the junction held 14 bases outside the gene matches. The CDR3 loop spans 19 amino acids. The DNA for the CDR3 is TGTGCCAGCAGTGAAGAGGTAGGGCTAGCGGGGGGGCCGGGATACGAGCAGTACTTC. Its translation is CASSEEVGLAGGPGYEQYF.

This chain joins TRBV5-1 and TRBJ1-4; D is undetermined. The CDR3 is 14 residues long. Between the trimmed V and J ends, which lost 0 bases and 4 bases, there was a span of 7 bases. The germline CDR1 and CDR2 sequences are SGHRS and YFSETQ. CDR3 amino acids: CASSLGANNEKLFF. The CDR3 DNA reads TGCGCCAGCAGCTTGGGGGCAAATAATGAAAAACTGTTTTTT.

This chain connects TRBV27 to TRBJ1-5, with TRBD1 matching over 11 bases. From germline, CDR1 is MNHEY and CDR2 SMNVEV (reference sequence). Unmatched junction bases numbered 5, after V lost 5 bases and J lost 5 bases. The CDR3 is made up of 15 amino acids. CDR3 residues: CASSPGTGGDQPQHF. CDR3 in DNA: TGTGCCAGCAGTCCCGGGACAGGGGGAGATCAGCCCCAGCATTTT.

The chain uses TRBV20-1 and TRBJ1-2; no reliable D call. Germline V gene sequence: CDR1 DFQATT, CDR2 SNEGSKA (reference sequence). The CDR3 runs to 12 residues. Trimming pared 6 bases from V and 1 base from J, leaving 9 bases between. Written as DNA, the CDR3 is TGCAGTGCCAGTGGTATTAACTATGGCTACACCTTC. It codes for CSASGINYGYTF.